This T cell receptor beta chain was retrieved from a study of blood T cell repertoires in COVID-19. The germline V gene encodes CDR1 MDHEN and CDR2 SYDVKM. The CDR3 spans 19 residues. Between the trimmed V and J ends, which lost 2 bases and 2 bases, there was a span of 25 bases. Original handling: Reference gene primer amplification yielded estimated nucleated cell counts. Data came from immunoSEQ multiplex PCR; TCRdb stores just in-frame clones and leaves some out. V, J and clone size are taken as reported in that table, and D and trimming were inferred from the DNA itself. The sample yields about 200,000 clones, just over 85% seen once.

Sequenced sample: PBMCs or T cells enriched from blood (not recorded which). The clonotype originates from a woman between 40 and 50 years old with acute COVID-19. This sequence joins TRBV28 and TRBJ2-7; D may be TRBD2 (5 bases). DNA of the CDR3: TGTGCCAGCAGTTTAAAGGGAGCAGCCCTGATTATTCTTCCCTACGAGCAGTACTTC. Translating it yields CASSLKGAALIILPYEQYF. Looking up the rest from reference TRBV28 and TRBJ2-7 gives the full variable domain: DVKVTQSSRYLVKRTGEKVFLECVQDMDHENMFWYRQDPGLGLRLIYFSYDVKMKEKGDIPEGYSVSREKKERFSLILESASTNQTSMYLCASSLKGAALIILPYEQYFGPGTRLTVT.